This T cell receptor (beta chain) was sequenced during a study of precursors of human CD4 cytotoxic T cells listed by TCRdb under 2018. About the investigation overall: In total, CD4+ memory subsets from 11 to 15 donors went into the bulk TCR-seq analysis. TCR-seq analysis of 14 donors yielded TCRalpha and TCRbeta chain sequences (table S7).

To test for a precursor-effector relationship among CD4 cytotoxic T cells, four sorted CD4+ memory subsets (TCM, TEM, IL-7Rhigh TEMRA, IL-7R- TEMRA) underwent bulk UMI-based TCR sequencing. The cells came from peripheral blood mononuclear cells that had been isolated from human blood. The instrument given in TCRdb is Illumina MiSeq. Turning to the authors' computational methods: To quantify repertoire diversity, the Shannon-Wiener index was calculated using VDJtools. Expanded TCRbeta clonotypes were defined as those with a clonotype frequency of at least 3. TCRdb trimmed public reads at Q25 via fastp, called clones via MiXCR and kept in-frame beta chains. Every CDR3 protein is listed once, alongside the most common genes and DNA of its rows. TCRdb assigned the V and J calls; the authors' analysis was not used. The sample profile shows about 400 distinct CDR3 sequences; 21% of them were found once. The ten most abundant clones make up roughly 17% of the sample.

On this clonotype itself: Its recognized antigen is unknown. A much larger clone is a single base away; this may be a read error.

The CDR3 contains 15 residues, cysteine and phenylalanine counted. Only CDR3 DNA remains: 45 bases, in frame from the first base. Looking up the germline V gene yields CDR1 SGHAT and CDR2 FQNNGV. Trimming accounts for 3 bases at V and 5 bases at J, while the number of junction bases matched to no gene is 7. The paper's findings and limits, for the study overall: Compared with the TCM and TEM subsets, the IL-7Rhigh and IL-7R- TEMRA subsets had more restricted TCR repertoires, marked by lower diversity and more expanded clonotypes. Only about 95% of the 14 donors were included in some bulk TCR-seq comparisons, which suggests that not every subset was available for every donor. According to the authors, an observational design in humans cannot definitively determine the direction of differentiation between precursor and effector cells. Expanded effector clonotypes accounted for a larger share of IL-7Rhigh TEMRA clonotypes than of TEM or TCM clonotypes.

Sequencing was performed on memory CD4+ T cells from blood (PBMCs). The chain joins TRBV11-2 to TRBJ2-5; TRBD2 matches 9 bases in the middle. The receptor was isolated from a human donor in good health. The nucleotide sequence reads TGTGCCAGCAGCTTGGGCGGGGGGGCCTTTGAGACCCAGTACTTC. Its protein reads: CASSLGGGAFETQYF.